This passage covers 4 T cell receptor beta chains from one sample sequenced in a study of radiation and T cells in renal cell carcinoma. Time point meaning: blood 4 weeks post-SBRT, at nephrectomy. Treatment noted: 15 Gy SBRT to primary tumor, nephrectomy 4 weeks later. Generated by immunoSEQ multiplex PCR, the TCRdb table keeps only in-frame clones and is missing some. This sample yields some 150,000 clones, of which 75% to 90% are seen a single time; around 17% belongs to the top ten. The sequencing used blood, collected from a patient whose treatment included radiotherapy and nephrectomy. Receptors were obtained from a woman aged 45-65 years with renal cell carcinoma.

A single count supports this clone. The chain has TRBV27 and TRBJ1-4, with unresolved D. Germline values: CDR1 MNHEY, CDR2 SMNVEV (reference sequence). V lost 5 bases to trimming and J lost 6 bases, with 10 bases between them. The CDR3 loop spans 13 amino acids. The CDR3 spells CASSMFGDEKLFF. DNA of the CDR3: TGTGCCAGCAGTATGTTTGGGGATGAAAAACTGTTTTTT.

J is TRBJ2-1 and V is TRBV27; tentatively, D is TRBD1 (7 bases). Germline V gene sequence: CDR1 MNHEY, CDR2 SMNVEV (reference sequence). The germline V and J ends were trimmed by 4 bases and 12 bases, with 25 bases remaining between them. The CDR3 has 16 residues. The CDR3 DNA follows: TGTGCCAGCAGTTCCCTCTCCCCGGCCAGGGGGGTAAGGCAGTTCTTC. Translating gives CASSSLSPARGVRQFF.

The chain uses TRBV6-5 and TRBJ2-7; tentative D call: TRBD1 (6 bases). The CDR3 loop spans 13 amino acids. CDR1 is MNHEY, CDR2 SVGAGI, per germline. V was clipped by 7 bases and J by 3 bases, with 13 bases between them. CDR3 sequence reads: CASTQHRVYEQYF. For the CDR3, the DNA is TGTGCCAGCACCCAGCACAGGGTCTACGAGCAGTACTTC.

This chain connects TRBV5-4 to TRBJ1-2, with 7 bases lining up with TRBD1. V lost 5 bases, J lost 1 base, and 8 bases stayed unmatched. This CDR3 region has 15 residues. In germline, CDR1 is SGHNT, CDR2 YYREEE (reference sequence). The CDR3 DNA is TGTGCCAGCAGTGGAGAGACAGGGCTTAACTATGGCTACACCTTC. Translating gives CASSGETGLNYGYTF.